The 18 T cell receptor beta chains below all came from one sample that was sequenced in a study of T cell responses to AZD1222 COVID-19 vaccine. Profiling relied on immunoSEQ multiplex PCR, and the TCRdb table lists in-frame clones only, not all of them. The table lists 90,000 to 110,000 clones, roughly 90% of them singletons. Sample: peripheral blood, taken on day 0 of MenACWY control vaccination. The source is an adult in good health.

The CDR3 DNA reads TGTGCCACCAGTGACCATGACATGGCCGCGAACACCGGGGAGCTGTTTTTT. Translating gives CATSDHDMAANTGELFF. The chain employs TRBV24-1 and TRBJ2-2, with no clear D. Germline V CDR1 and CDR2: KGHDR, SFDVKD. This CDR3 spans 17 amino acids. With 4 bases removed from V and 0 bases from J, the gap between germline ends came to 14 bases.

The CDR3 is CASKSSYNSPLHF. The CDR3, as DNA: TGTGCCAGTAAGAGCTCCTATAATTCACCCCTCCACTTT. The chain has TRBV6-6 and TRBJ1-6; no clear D gene. The CDR3 runs 13 residues. The V gene's germline CDR1 is MNHNY and CDR2 SVGAGI (reference sequence). V lost 9 bases and J 0 bases, leaving 6 bases between the germline ends.

This clone has a handful of counts. V and J are TRBV2 and TRBJ2-2; D remains ambiguous. Germline assignment: CDR1 SNHLY and CDR2 FYNNEI. The CDR3 runs 13 residues. V was pared by 5 bases and J by 3 bases, with 7 bases between. Here the CDR3 DNA reads TGTGCCAGCAGTCAAACGTACACCGGGGAGCTGTTTTTT. This sequence encodes CASSQTYTGELFF.

The chain joins TRBV12-3 or TRBV12-4 to TRBJ2-7; 7 nucleotides match TRBD1. The CDR3 has 12 residues. Unmatched junction bases numbered 2, after V lost 3 bases and J lost 6 bases. For the CDR3, the DNA is TGTGCCAGCAGTTTTTCAGGGGGCGAGCAGTACTTC. Translating it yields CASSFSGGEQYF.

The rearrangement uses TRBV7-2 and TRBJ1-4, with a tentative D call TRBD1 (5 bases). The CDR3 sequence is 16 residues long. Germline loops: CDR1 SGHTA, CDR2 FQGNSA. The V end lost 1 base, the J end lost 0 bases, and 9 bases lay between the germline ends. CDR3 nucleotide sequence: TGTGCCAGCAGCTTAGTAGGGGCTGCAACTAATGAAAAACTGTTTTTT. Translating it yields CASSLVGAATNEKLFF.

The gene calls are TRBV6-5 and TRBJ2-2, with D hard to call. Per germline, CDR1 MNHEY and CDR2 SVGAGI. This CDR3 has 15 amino acids. Deletions cut 0 bases from V and 2 bases from J, with 7 bases between. The CDR3 sequence: CASSYSWANTGELFF. In nucleotides, the CDR3 is TGTGCCAGCAGTTACTCGTGGGCTAACACCGGGGAGCTGTTTTTT.

This clone was detected only a few times. The genes are TRBV28 and TRBJ2-5; 8 nucleotides match TRBD1. The CDR3 spans 16 residues. V shed 5 bases and J 5 bases; nucleotides not matched to a gene: 13. The V gene's germline CDR1 is MDHEN and CDR2 SYDVKM. The CDR3 coding sequence is TGTGCCAGCAGTCTCTTGACGGACAGGGTTGGGGAGACCCAGTACTTC. Its protein is CASSLLTDRVGETQYF.

Only one count was recorded for this clone. The rearrangement uses TRBV28 and TRBJ2-4; 8 bases fit TRBD2. After removal of 5 bases from V and 4 bases from J, the junction contained 13 bases not matched to a gene. Looked up from germline, CDR1 is MDHEN and CDR2 is SYDVKM. This CDR3 has 17 residues. The CDR3 here is CASSPPQSSGAKNIQYF. For the CDR3, the DNA is TGTGCCAGCAGTCCGCCCCAGAGTAGCGGGGCAAAAAACATTCAGTACTTC.

The V gene is TRBV24-1, the J gene TRBJ1-1; possibly TRBD1 for D (6 bases). This CDR3 has 15 residues. CDR1 and CDR2 from the germline V gene are KGHDR and SFDVKD. V dropped 5 bases and J dropped 4 bases, with 16 bases sitting between them. DNA for the CDR3: TGTGCCACCAGTGCCCAAGGACAGTCTGGCACTGAAGCTTTCTTT. Protein product: CATSAQGQSGTEAFF.

The genes are TRBV3-1 (or the pseudogene TRBV3-2) and TRBJ1-3; no definite D call. Germline CDR1 reads LGHDT; CDR2 reads YNNKEL (reference sequence). The CDR3 is made up of 12 amino acids. Trimming left V 4 bases short and J 4 bases short, with 5 bases between. As DNA, the CDR3 is TGTGCCAGCAGCCTTAGCGGAAACACCATATATTTT. Its translation is CASSLSGNTIYF.

This chain uses TRBV6-4 with TRBJ1-6; TRBD1 might be the D (5 bases). V gave up 0 bases and J gave up 11 bases, with 11 bases separating them. Germline V gene lookup returns CDR1 MRHNA and CDR2 SNTAGT. The CDR3 has 14 amino acids. The CDR3 DNA follows: TGTGCCAGCAGTGACTCCCCGACAGCGACACCCCTCCACTTT. Amino acid sequence: CASSDSPTATPLHF.

The V call is TRBV27, the J call TRBJ1-1; D is unclear. The V end lost 2 bases, the J end lost 3 bases, and 13 bases lay between the germline ends. CDR1 and CDR2 (germline): MNHEY, SMNVEV (reference sequence). This CDR3 has 15 residues. This CDR3 reads CASSLRADQYTEAFF. As DNA, the CDR3 is TGTGCCAGCAGTTTAAGGGCGGATCAATACACTGAAGCTTTCTTT.

The chain has TRBV9 and TRBJ1-2; the D gene is possibly TRBD1 (5 bases). The CDR3 consists of 15 residues. V lost 0 bases to trimming and J lost 5 bases, with 14 bases between them. CDR1 SGDLS and CDR2 YYNGEE come from the germline V gene. The CDR3: CASSVGLGLGYGYTF. CDR3 nucleotides: TGTGCCAGCAGCGTAGGTCTGGGGCTAGGGTATGGCTACACCTTC. The complete variable domain, with remaining parts taken from reference TRBV9 and TRBJ1-2, reads DSGVTQTPKHLITATGQRVTLRCSPRSGDLSVYWYQQSLDQGLQFLIQYYNGEERAKGNILERFSAQQFPDLHSELNLSSLELGDSALYFCASSVGLGLGYGYTFGSGTRLTVV.

The gene calls are TRBV7-2 and TRBJ1-2; 9 nucleotides agree with TRBD1. Germline CDR1 SGHTA, CDR2 FQGNSA. This CDR3 is 19 amino acids long. The V and J ends lost 3 bases and 5 bases, in that order; junction bases with no gene match: 19. CDR3 in DNA: TGTGCCAGCAGCTTCCAGACAGGGGGGAGAACTATATCCGGTTATGGCTACACCTTC. Translating gives CASSFQTGGRTISGYGYTF.

The chain uses TRBV11-3 and TRBJ1-6; D is uncertain. CDR1 is SGHNT and CDR2 is YENEEA in the germline V gene. V shed 8 bases and J shed 7 bases, with 12 bases lying between them. The CDR3 is made up of 13 amino acids. In nucleotides, the CDR3 is TGTGCCAGCTCGGCCGGTGGGAATTCACCCCTCCACTTT. It translates to CASSAGGNSPLHF.

This chain joins TRBV9 and TRBJ1-5; TRBD1 agrees at 10 bases. With V trimmed by 3 bases and J by 7 bases, 7 bases remained unmatched. Germline loops: CDR1 SGDLS, CDR2 YYNGEE. CDR3 length: 15 residues. For the CDR3, the DNA is TGTGCCAGCAGCGAAGGGACAGGGGAGGTACAGCCCCAGCATTTT. Residues: CASSEGTGEVQPQHF.

This clone was detected only a few times. At the DNA level, this CDR3 is encoded by other sequences in the same sample as well. The chain couples TRBV4-3 to TRBJ1-5; D gene ambiguous. This CDR3 has 13 residues. Germline V gives CDR1 LGHNA, CDR2 YSLEER. Trimming stripped 4 bases from V and 3 bases from J, with 7 bases between. This CDR3 reads CASSLGFNQPQHF. For the CDR3, the DNA is TGCGCCAGCAGCCTCGGATTCAATCAGCCCCAGCATTTT.

A few counts support this clone. This rearrangement joins TRBV11-2 to TRBJ1-1, with TRBD1 identical over 7 bases. CDR1 and CDR2 (germline): SGHAT, FQNNGV. The trim removed 2 bases at V and 4 bases at J, leaving 10 bases unmatched. This CDR3 is 16 amino acids long. CDR3 DNA sequence: TGTGCCAGCAGCTTAATCAGGGGGAAACGGGGCACTGAAGCTTTCTTT. Translating gives CASSLIRGKRGTEAFF.